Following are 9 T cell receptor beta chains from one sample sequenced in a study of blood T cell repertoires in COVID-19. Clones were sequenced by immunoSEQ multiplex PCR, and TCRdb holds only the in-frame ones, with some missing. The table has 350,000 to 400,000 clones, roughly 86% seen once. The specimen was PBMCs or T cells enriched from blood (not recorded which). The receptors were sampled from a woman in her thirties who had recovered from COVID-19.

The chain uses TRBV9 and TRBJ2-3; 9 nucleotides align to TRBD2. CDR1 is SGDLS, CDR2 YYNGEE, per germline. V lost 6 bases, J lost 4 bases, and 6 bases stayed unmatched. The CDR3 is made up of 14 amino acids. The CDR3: CASNLGGGADTQYF. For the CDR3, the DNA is TGTGCCAGCAATTTGGGCGGGGGGGCAGATACGCAGTATTTT.

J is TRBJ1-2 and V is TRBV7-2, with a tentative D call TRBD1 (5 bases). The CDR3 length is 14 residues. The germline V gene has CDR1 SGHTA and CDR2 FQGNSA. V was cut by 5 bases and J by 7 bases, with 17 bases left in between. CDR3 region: CASSPPMRGGGYTF. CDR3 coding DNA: TGTGCCAGCAGCCCTCCAATGAGGGGAGGTGGCTACACCTTC.

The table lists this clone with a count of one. The CDR3 loop is CASHRDNTYEQYF. The CDR3 DNA sequence: TGTGCCAGCCATCGGGACAACACCTACGAGCAGTACTTC. J is TRBJ2-7 and V is TRBV18; D perhaps matches TRBD1 (6 bases). This CDR3 is 13 amino acids long. The ends were cut back, 8 bases at V and 2 bases at J, with 13 bases in the middle. Germline V gene sequence: CDR1 KGHSH, CDR2 LQKENI. Looking up the rest from reference TRBV18 and TRBJ2-7 gives the full variable domain: NAGVMQNPRHLVRRRGQEARLRCSPMKGHSHVYWYRQLPEEGLKFMVYLQKENIIDESGMPKERFSAEFPKEGPSILRIQQVVRGDSAAYFCASHRDNTYEQYFGPGTRLTVT.

CDR3 coding DNA: TGTGCCAGCACATGGAGGGTTACTATGAACACTGAAGCTTTCTTT. It yields the protein CASTWRVTMNTEAFF. The chain recombines TRBV11-2 with TRBJ1-1; D not certain. V was cut by 7 bases and J by 0 bases, with 15 bases left in between. The CDR3 is made up of 15 amino acids. Germline CDR1 is SGHAT and CDR2 is FQNNGV. Supplemented by reference TRBV11-2 and TRBJ1-1, the full variable domain reads EAGVAQSPRYKIIEKRQSVAFWCNPISGHATLYWYQQILGQGPKLLIQFQNNGVVDDSQLPKDRFSAERLKGVDSTLKIQPAKLEDSAVYLCASTWRVTMNTEAFFGQGTRLTVV.

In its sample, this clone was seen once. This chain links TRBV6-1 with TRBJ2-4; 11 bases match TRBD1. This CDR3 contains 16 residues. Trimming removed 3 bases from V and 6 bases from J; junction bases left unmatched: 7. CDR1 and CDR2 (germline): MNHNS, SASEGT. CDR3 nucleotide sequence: TGTGCCAGCAGTGATTTGCAGGGACAGGGGGGAAACATTCAGTACTTC. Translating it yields CASSDLQGQGGNIQYF.

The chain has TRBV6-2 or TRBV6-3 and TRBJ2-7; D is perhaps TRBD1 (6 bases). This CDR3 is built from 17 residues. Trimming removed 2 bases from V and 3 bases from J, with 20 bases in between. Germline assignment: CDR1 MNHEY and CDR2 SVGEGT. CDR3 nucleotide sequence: TGTGCCAGCAGTTACGAAACCGGACAGACGACTGGCTACGAGCAGTACTTC. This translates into CASSYETGQTTGYEQYF.

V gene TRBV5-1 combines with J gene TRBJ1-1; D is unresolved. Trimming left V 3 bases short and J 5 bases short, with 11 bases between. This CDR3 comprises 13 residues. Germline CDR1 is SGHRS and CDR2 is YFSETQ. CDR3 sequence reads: CASSSQLRTEAFF. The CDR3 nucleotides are TGCGCCAGCAGCTCGCAACTTCGGACTGAAGCTTTCTTT.

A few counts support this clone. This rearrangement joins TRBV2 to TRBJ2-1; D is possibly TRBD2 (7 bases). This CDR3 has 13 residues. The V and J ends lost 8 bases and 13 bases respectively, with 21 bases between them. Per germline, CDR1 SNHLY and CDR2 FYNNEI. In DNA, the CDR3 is TGTGCCAGCGATGCGGGGGCGGCCTCCAAACAGTTCTTC. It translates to CASDAGAASKQFF.

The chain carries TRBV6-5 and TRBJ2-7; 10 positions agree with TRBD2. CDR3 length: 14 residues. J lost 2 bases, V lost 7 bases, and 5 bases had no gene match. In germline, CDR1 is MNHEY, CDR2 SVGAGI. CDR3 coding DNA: TGTGCCAGCAACAAAGCGGGAGGGGCCTACGAGCAGTACTTC. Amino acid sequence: CASNKAGGAYEQYF.